The 22 T cell receptor beta chains presented below share a single source sample, sequenced in a study of T-cell reconstitution after alpha-beta-depleted transplantation in children (dated by TCRdb to 2015 to 2016). Library preparation was by PCR. The sample was run on an Illumina HiSeq 2500. TCR library preparation used molecular barcoding, with unique molecular identifiers applied to normalize quantification of the TCRbeta repertoire. The public reads were run again by TCRdb, first through fastp at Q25 and then through MiXCR, and only productive beta chains were kept. Rows with a matching CDR3 protein are joined into one entry that keeps the most common DNA and genes. The sample table lists about 72,000 distinct CDR3 sequences, about 7% of them with a count of one. Jointly, the top ten make up approximately 2.3% of the sample. This sample comprised PBMCs from the stem cell graft donor, obtained from the stem cell graft. The receptors originated from a human donor who donated a stem cell graft to a child with acute lymphoblastic leukemia.

This clonotype was observed at least ten times. V and J are TRBV11-2 and TRBJ2-2; D remains ambiguous. V gave up 5 bases and J gave up 0 bases, with 13 bases separating them. The CDR3 has 16 amino acids. Germline V gene lookup returns CDR1 SGHAT and CDR2 FQNNGV. This CDR3 reads CASSDIPKSNTGELFF. The CDR3 nucleotides read TGTGCCAGCAGCGATATACCAAAATCGAACACCGGGGAGCTGTTTTTT. The variable domain in full, with the rest retrieved from reference TRBV11-2 and TRBJ2-2, is EAGVAQSPRYKIIEKRQSVAFWCNPISGHATLYWYQQILGQGPKLLIQFQNNGVVDDSQLPKDRFSAERLKGVDSTLKIQPAKLEDSAVYLCASSDIPKSNTGELFFGEGSRLTVL.

This clonotype was seen many times. The chain employs TRBV2 and TRBJ2-7, with 10 positions matching TRBD1. This CDR3 comprises 15 residues. Germline assignment: CDR1 SNHLY and CDR2 FYNNEI. V shed 7 bases, J shed 3 bases, and the junction held 9 bases outside the gene matches. CDR3 bases: TGTGCCAGCACCCCGGACAGGGGGGGAGACTACGAGCAGTACTTC. This sequence encodes CASTPDRGGDYEQYF.

This clonotype was counted ten times or more. J is TRBJ2-2 and V is TRBV6-5; D possibly corresponds to TRBD1 (6 bases). This CDR3 has 15 residues. CDR1 and CDR2 from the germline V gene are MNHEY and SVGAGI. The ends were cut back, 7 bases at V and 2 bases at J, with 14 bases in the middle. In DNA form, the CDR3 reads TGTGCCAGCACTCCGGACAGACGAAACACCGGGGAGCTGTTTTTT. Encoded protein: CASTPDRRNTGELFF.

This clonotype was seen ten or more times. The gene calls are TRBV5-1 and TRBJ1-5, with 7 bases identical to TRBD1. The V segment lost 0 bases and the J segment 4 bases; nucleotides outside the gene matches: 4. CDR1 SGHRS and CDR2 YFSETQ come from the germline V gene. The CDR3 length is 15 residues. As DNA, the CDR3 is TGCGCCAGCAGCTTGGGGCAGGGGGTAAATCAGCCCCAGCATTTT. Protein product: CASSLGQGVNQPQHF.

This clonotype was seen many times. V is TRBV3-2 and J is TRBJ2-2; no check of the table's D call, TRBD2, against the DNA was made. TRBV3-2 has pseudogene status. This CDR3 contains 14 residues. CDR3 region: CASSQARYTGELFF. CDR3 in DNA: TGTGCCAGCAGCCAGGCTAGGTACACCGGGGAGCTGTTTTTT.

This clonotype was counted ten times or more. The chain recombines TRBV7-2 with TRBJ1-2; D not certain. There are 16 residues in the CDR3. From germline, CDR1 is SGHTA and CDR2 FQGNSA. Deletions cut 7 bases from V and 4 bases from J, with 22 bases between. The CDR3 sequence is CASIPGGVYPPYGYTF. The CDR3 coding sequence is TGTGCCAGCATCCCAGGAGGTGTTTACCCCCCCTATGGCTACACCTTC.

This clonotype was detected many times. The chain links TRBV19 to TRBJ1-1; possibly TRBD1 for D (5 bases). In germline, CDR1 is LNHDA, CDR2 SQIVND (reference sequence). Trimming cost V 6 bases and J 2 bases, with 10 bases left between them. The length of the CDR3 is 13 residues. CDR3 residues: CASSGTLNTEAFF. CDR3 nucleotide sequence: TGTGCCAGTAGCGGGACTTTAAACACTGAAGCTTTCTTT.

This clonotype was seen only a few times. This chain uses TRBV14 with TRBJ2-5, with no clear D. Germline CDR1 reads SGHDN; CDR2 reads FVKESK. CDR3 length: 13 residues. The V end was cut by 0 bases, the J end by 4 bases, with 6 bases between. The CDR3 DNA reads TGTGCCAGCAGCCAAGACACCCGAGAGACCCAGTACTTC. The encoded protein is CASSQDTRETQYF.

This clonotype has a handful of counts. The rearrangement links TRBV12-2 to TRBJ2-3. TRBV12-2 is a pseudogene locus. The CDR3 is made up of 13 amino acids. The CDR3, as DNA: TGTGCAAGTCGCTTATTTTATTGCGATACGCAGTATTTT. This encodes CASRLFYCDTQYF.

Only a few counts were recorded for this clonotype. V usage is TRBV12-5 and J usage is TRBJ2-3; D is possibly TRBD1 (6 bases). CDR3 size: 13 residues. Germline CDR1 is LGHNT and CDR2 is FRNRAP. With 6 bases removed from V and 7 bases from J, the gap between germline ends came to 14 bases. CDR3 DNA sequence: TGTGCTAGTGGCCTCTTGGGGGCTCATACGCAGTATTTT. The encoded protein is CASGLLGAHTQYF.

This clonotype has only a few counts. This chain connects TRBV7-9 to TRBJ1-2; TRBD1 aligns across 7 bases. This CDR3 region has 15 residues. The germline V gene encodes CDR1 SEHNR and CDR2 FQNEAQ (reference sequence). Trimming removed 4 bases from V and 2 bases from J; junction bases left unmatched: 7. CDR3 DNA sequence: TGTGCCAGCAGCTCCTCGGGACAGACGAACTATGGCTACACCTTC. This codes for CASSSSGQTNYGYTF.

The sample holds many counts of this clonotype. The rearrangement links TRBV12-3 or TRBV12-4 to TRBJ1-5, with D tentatively TRBD1 (5 bases). The CDR3 consists of 15 residues. The V end lost 4 bases, the J end lost 1 base, and 11 bases lay between the germline ends. Here the CDR3 reads CASSYRIGSNQPQHF. The CDR3 DNA is TGTGCCAGCAGTTACAGGATCGGGAGCAATCAGCCCCAGCATTTT.

This clonotype was seen at least ten times. This chain joins TRBV6-5 and TRBJ2-7; 9 positions agree with TRBD1. The CDR3 covers 14 residues. The V gene's germline CDR1 is MNHEY and CDR2 SVGAGI. The ends lost 4 bases at V and 6 bases at J; junction bases unmatched: 7. The CDR3 DNA reads TGTGCCAGCAGTTCGGACAGGGGAGTCTCCGAGCAGTACTTC. It encodes CASSSDRGVSEQYF.

This clonotype was seen repeatedly, ten times or more. This chain connects TRBV19 to TRBJ2-7; the D is unclear. Trimming left V 5 bases short and J 2 bases short, with 7 bases between. Per germline, CDR1 LNHDA and CDR2 SQIVND (reference sequence). This CDR3 contains 12 residues. CDR3 DNA sequence: TGTGCCAGTAGTGCCCACGCCTACGAGCAGTACTTC. Encoded protein: CASSAHAYEQYF.

This chain joins TRBV18 and TRBJ1-1; TRBD1 matches 9 bases. V was pared by 6 bases and J by 0 bases, with 5 bases of the junction left unmatched. The CDR3 spans 15 residues. CDR1 is KGHSH and CDR2 is LQKENI in the germline V gene. The CDR3 loop reads CASSWGTGLNTEAFF. The CDR3 coding sequence is TGTGCCAGCTCGTGGGGGACAGGGTTGAACACTGAAGCTTTCTTT.

This rearrangement joins TRBV20-1 to TRBJ1-2; TRBD1 agrees at 8 bases. Germline CDR1 is DFQATT and CDR2 is SNEGSKA (reference sequence). V shed 3 bases and J 4 bases; nucleotides not matched to a gene: 7. The CDR3 is 14 residues long. As DNA, the CDR3 is TGCAGTGCTAGGGGGACAGGCGGGACCTATGGCTACACCTTC. Its protein is CSARGTGGTYGYTF.

This clonotype was counted only a few times. The genes are TRBV5-1 and TRBJ2-6; no definite D call. The germline V gene encodes CDR1 SGHRS and CDR2 YFSETQ. V lost 7 bases and J lost 2, with 10 bases in between. The length of the CDR3 is 14 residues. CDR3: CASALDPGANVLTF. As DNA, the CDR3 is TGCGCCAGCGCCCTAGACCCTGGGGCCAACGTCCTGACTTTC.

This clonotype appeared many times. The rearrangement joins TRBV12-3 or TRBV12-4 to TRBJ2-2; TRBD2 aligns across 8 bases. The CDR3 is made up of 20 amino acids. Losses at the gene ends were 4 bases for V and 1 base for J; bases not matched to a gene: 17. The DNA for the CDR3 is TGTGCCAGCAGTTCTACCCCGGGGGGGGGCGGCCGTAGGAACACCGGGGAGCTGTTTTTT. This sequence encodes CASSSTPGGGGRRNTGELFF.

In this sample, this clonotype turned up a few times. The chain joins TRBV14 to TRBJ1-3; D call uncertain. Trimming left V 4 bases short and J 0 bases short, with 10 bases between. The CDR3 spans 15 residues. Per germline, CDR1 SGHDN and CDR2 FVKESK. CDR3 in amino acids: CASSPQTFSGNTIYF. In DNA, the CDR3 is TGTGCCAGCAGCCCCCAGACTTTCTCTGGAAACACCATATATTTT. Complete variable domain (other parts from reference TRBV14 and TRBJ1-3): EAGVTQFPSHSVIEKGQTVTLRCDPISGHDNLYWYRRVMGKEIKFLLHFVKESKQDESGMPNNRFLAERTGGTYSTLKVQPAELEDSGVYFCASSPQTFSGNTIYFGEGSWLTVV.

This clonotype was observed at least ten times. This chain connects TRBV4-3 to TRBJ2-7; 10 nucleotides match TRBD1. The CDR3 contains 17 residues. The germline V gene encodes CDR1 LGHNA and CDR2 YSLEER. J was trimmed by 3 bases and V by 3 bases; bases with no gene match: 11. The CDR3 DNA sequence: TGCGCCAGCAGCCATTTTTACCGGGACAGGGGTATCTACGAGCAGTACTTC. This gives the protein CASSHFYRDRGIYEQYF.

Only a few counts were recorded for this clonotype. The CDR3 end shows no conserved phenylalanine or tryptophan, and so a read error is likely. Because the CDR3's place on the DNA is in doubt, the DNA is left out and the CDR3 is given as listed by TCRdb. J is TRBJ1-1 and V is TRBV6-2 or TRBV6-3; TRBD1, the D gene given by the table, was not confirmed from the DNA. Per germline, CDR1 MNHEY and CDR2 SVGEGT. The CDR3 is 15 residues long, ends included. The CDR3 sequence: CASSYGRIIPGPSFI.

In this sample, this clonotype turned up many times. In nucleotides, the CDR3 is TGTGCCAGCAGCCGACAGGGAAGGAGCACAGATACGCAGTATTTT. Protein: CASSRQGRSTDTQYF. This chain links TRBV3-1 with TRBJ2-3; the match to TRBD1 covers 7 bases. V dropped 4 bases and J dropped 0; count of bases not matched to a gene: 4. The CDR3 totals 15 residues. Looked up from germline, CDR1 is LGHDT and CDR2 is YNNKEL (reference sequence).